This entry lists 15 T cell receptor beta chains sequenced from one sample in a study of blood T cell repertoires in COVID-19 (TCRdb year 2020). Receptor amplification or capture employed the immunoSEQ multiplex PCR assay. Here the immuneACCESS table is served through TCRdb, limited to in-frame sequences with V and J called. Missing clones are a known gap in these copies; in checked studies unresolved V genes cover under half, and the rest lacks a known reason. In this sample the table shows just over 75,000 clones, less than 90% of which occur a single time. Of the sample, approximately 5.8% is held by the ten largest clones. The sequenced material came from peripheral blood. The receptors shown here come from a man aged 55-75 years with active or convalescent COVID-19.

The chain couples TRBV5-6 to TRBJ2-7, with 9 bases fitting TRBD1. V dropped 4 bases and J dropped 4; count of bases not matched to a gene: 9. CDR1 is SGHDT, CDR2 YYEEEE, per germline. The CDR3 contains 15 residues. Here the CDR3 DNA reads TGTGCCAGCAGCGCCTCCACAGGGGGCGCGTACGAGCAGTACTTC. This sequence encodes CASSASTGGAYEQYF.

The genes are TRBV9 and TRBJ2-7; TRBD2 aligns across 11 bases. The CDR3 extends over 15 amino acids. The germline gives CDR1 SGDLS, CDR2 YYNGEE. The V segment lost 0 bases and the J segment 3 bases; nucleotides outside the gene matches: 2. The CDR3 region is CASSVDSGGDYEQYF. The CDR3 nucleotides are TGTGCCAGCAGCGTAGATAGCGGGGGGGACTACGAGCAGTACTTC. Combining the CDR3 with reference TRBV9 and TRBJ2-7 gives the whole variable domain DSGVTQTPKHLITATGQRVTLRCSPRSGDLSVYWYQQSLDQGLQFLIQYYNGEERAKGNILERFSAQQFPDLHSELNLSSLELGDSALYFCASSVDSGGDYEQYFGPGTRLTVT.

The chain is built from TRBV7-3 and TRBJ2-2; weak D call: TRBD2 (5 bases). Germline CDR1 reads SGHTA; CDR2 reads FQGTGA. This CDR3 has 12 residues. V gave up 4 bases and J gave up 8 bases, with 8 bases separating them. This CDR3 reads CASSSPGGELFF. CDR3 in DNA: TGTGCCAGCAGCTCCCCGGGAGGGGAGCTGTTTTTT.

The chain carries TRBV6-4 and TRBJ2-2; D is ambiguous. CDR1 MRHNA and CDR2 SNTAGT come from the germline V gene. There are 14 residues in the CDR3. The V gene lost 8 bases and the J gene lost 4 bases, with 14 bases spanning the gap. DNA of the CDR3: TGTGCCAGCCGTCGAGCGTTTTTCACCGGGGAGCTGTTTTTT. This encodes CASRRAFFTGELFF.

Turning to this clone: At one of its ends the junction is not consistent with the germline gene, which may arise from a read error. CDR3 DNA sequence: TGTGCCAGCAGCCAAGTCACAAATACGCAGTATTTT. Amino acid sequence: CASSQVTNTQYF. The chain has TRBV3-1 (or the pseudogene TRBV3-2) and TRBJ2-3; no clear D gene. Germline CDR1 is LGHDT and CDR2 is YNNKEL (reference sequence). The CDR3 length is 12 residues.

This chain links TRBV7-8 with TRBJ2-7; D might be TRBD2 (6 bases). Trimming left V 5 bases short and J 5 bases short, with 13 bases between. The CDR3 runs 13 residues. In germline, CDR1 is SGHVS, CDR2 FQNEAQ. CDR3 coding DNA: TGTGCCAGCAGCCCCCCTAGGAGGGACGAGCAGTACTTC. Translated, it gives CASSPPRRDEQYF.

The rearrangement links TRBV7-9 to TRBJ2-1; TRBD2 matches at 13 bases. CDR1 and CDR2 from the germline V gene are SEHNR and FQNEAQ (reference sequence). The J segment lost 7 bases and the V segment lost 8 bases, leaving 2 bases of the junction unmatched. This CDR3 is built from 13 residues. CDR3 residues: CASGTSGVNEQFF. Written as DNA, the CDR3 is TGTGCCAGCGGGACTAGCGGGGTTAATGAGCAGTTCTTC.

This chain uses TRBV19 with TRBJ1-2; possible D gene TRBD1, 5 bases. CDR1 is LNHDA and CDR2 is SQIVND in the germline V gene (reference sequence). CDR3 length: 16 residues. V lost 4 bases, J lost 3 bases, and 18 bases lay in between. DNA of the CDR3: TGTGCCAGTAGTACTCCCCGACAGCACCCCTACTATGGCTACACCTTC. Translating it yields CASSTPRQHPYYGYTF.

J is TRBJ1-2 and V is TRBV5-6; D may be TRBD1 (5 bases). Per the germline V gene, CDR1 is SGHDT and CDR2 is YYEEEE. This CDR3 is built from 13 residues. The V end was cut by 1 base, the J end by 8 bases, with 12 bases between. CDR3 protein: CASSLTGFRGYTF. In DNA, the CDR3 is TGTGCCAGCAGCTTGACAGGCTTTAGGGGCTACACCTTC.

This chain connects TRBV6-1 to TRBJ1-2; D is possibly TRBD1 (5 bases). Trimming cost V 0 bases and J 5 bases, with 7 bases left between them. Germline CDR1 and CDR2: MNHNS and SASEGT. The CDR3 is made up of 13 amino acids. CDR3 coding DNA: TGTGCCAGCAGTGAAGCGCGGGGGTATGGCTACACCTTC. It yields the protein CASSEARGYGYTF.

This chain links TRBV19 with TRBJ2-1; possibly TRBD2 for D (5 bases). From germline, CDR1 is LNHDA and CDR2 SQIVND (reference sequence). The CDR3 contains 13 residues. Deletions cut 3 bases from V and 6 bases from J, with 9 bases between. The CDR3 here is CASSIGLSNEQFF. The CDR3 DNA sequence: TGTGCCAGTAGTATCGGACTCAGCAATGAGCAGTTCTTC.

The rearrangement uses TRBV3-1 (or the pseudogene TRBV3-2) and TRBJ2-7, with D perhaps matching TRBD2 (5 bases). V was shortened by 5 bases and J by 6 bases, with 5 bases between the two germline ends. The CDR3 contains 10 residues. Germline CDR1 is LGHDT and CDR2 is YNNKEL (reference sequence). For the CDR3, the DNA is TGTGCCAGCAGCGAGGGCGAGCAGTACTTC. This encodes CASSEGEQYF.

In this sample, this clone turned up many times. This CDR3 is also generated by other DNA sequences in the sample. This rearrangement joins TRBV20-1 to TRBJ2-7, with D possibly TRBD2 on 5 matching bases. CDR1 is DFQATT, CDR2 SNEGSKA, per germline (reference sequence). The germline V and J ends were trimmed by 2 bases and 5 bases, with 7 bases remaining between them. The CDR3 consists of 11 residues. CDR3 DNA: TGCAGTGCTAGAAGCGGTCACGAGCAGTACTTC. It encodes CSARSGHEQYF.

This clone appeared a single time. The CDR3 loop reads CASTPGSSYEQYF. The DNA of the CDR3 is TGCGCCAGCACCCCGGGGTCTTCCTACGAGCAGTACTTC. The chain employs TRBV10-2 and TRBJ2-7; a weak D match, TRBD2 (5 bases). Germline assignment: CDR1 WSHSY and CDR2 SAAADI. Trimming stripped 7 bases from V and 1 base from J, with 11 bases between. The CDR3 loop spans 13 amino acids.

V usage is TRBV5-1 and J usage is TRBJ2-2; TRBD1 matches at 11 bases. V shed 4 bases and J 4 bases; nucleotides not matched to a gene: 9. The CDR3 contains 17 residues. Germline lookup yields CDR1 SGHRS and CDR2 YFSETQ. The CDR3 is CASSTVTGTGGTGELFF. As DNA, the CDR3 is TGCGCCAGCAGCACAGTAACCGGGACAGGGGGCACCGGGGAGCTGTTTTTT.